This entry lists 16 T cell receptor beta chains sequenced from one sample in a study of cytomegalovirus exposure and HLA in healthy donors. The PCR was carried out with 60 Vbeta primers and 13 Jbeta primers. Data came from immunoSEQ multiplex PCR; TCRdb stores just in-frame clones and leaves some out. The sample consists of 100,000 to 150,000 clones, 77% of them appearing once. Input material: PBMCs. The source is a woman aged 40 to 50 in good health and CMV-seropositive.

This clone was seen just once. This chain uses TRBV2 with TRBJ2-7; 7 positions match TRBD2. The germline V gene has CDR1 SNHLY and CDR2 FYNNEI. The CDR3 contains 11 residues. The trim removed 8 bases at V and 4 bases at J, leaving 2 bases unmatched. CDR3 residues: CASGGEYEQYF. As DNA, the CDR3 is TGTGCCAGCGGGGGGGAGTACGAGCAGTACTTC.

V and J are TRBV23-1 and TRBJ1-5; possible D gene TRBD1, 5 bases. TRBV23-1 is filed as an ORF, its function uncertain. The CDR3 covers 20 residues. Trimming left V 2 bases short and J 5 bases short, with 28 bases between. The CDR3, as DNA: TGCGCCAGCAGTCAAATCTCCGAAAGACAGCGCTTCATCTCCTATCAGCCCCAGCATTTT. Its translation is CASSQISERQRFISYQPQHF.

The genes are TRBV28 and TRBJ2-4, with D unclear. From germline, CDR1 is MDHEN and CDR2 SYDVKM. The CDR3 spans 11 residues. The V end lost 5 bases, the J end lost 13 bases, and 12 bases lay between the germline ends. The CDR3 reads CASSSPLEQYF. The DNA of the CDR3 is TGTGCCAGCAGTAGTCCTTTAGAACAGTACTTC.

The rearrangement joins TRBV2 to TRBJ2-5; possibly TRBD2 for D (6 bases). Germline loops: CDR1 SNHLY, CDR2 FYNNEI. V was shortened by 7 bases and J by 5 bases, with 8 bases between the two germline ends. The CDR3 has 11 amino acids. The CDR3 coding sequence is TGTGCCAGCACCGGAGGGGAGACCCAGTACTTC. Its translation: CASTGGETQYF. The full variable domain, with the rest looked up from reference TRBV2 and TRBJ2-5, is EPEVTQTPSHQVTQMGQEVILRCVPISNHLYFYWYRQILGQKVEFLVSFYNNEISEKSEIFDDQFSVERPDGSNFTLKIRSTKLEDSAMYFCASTGGETQYFGPGTRLLVL.

This chain links TRBV19 with TRBJ2-1; 9 bases are a match to TRBD1. V shed 5 bases and J 7 bases; nucleotides not matched to a gene: 12. CDR3 length: 16 amino acids. CDR1 LNHDA and CDR2 SQIVND come from the germline V gene (reference sequence). CDR3 DNA: TGTGCCAGTAGTGTACTCCGGGACAGGGAGCGGAATGAGCAGTTCTTC. As protein: CASSVLRDRERNEQFF. Full variable domain (rest looked up from reference TRBV19 and TRBJ2-1): DGGITQSPKYLFRKEGQNVTLSCEQNLNHDAMYWYRQDPGQGLRLIYYSQIVNDFQKGDIAEGYSVSREKKESFPLTVTSAQKNPTAFYLCASSVLRDRERNEQFFGPGTRLTVL.

The genes are TRBV6-6 and TRBJ2-7; no firm D call. Germline CDR1 is MNHNY and CDR2 is SVGAGI (reference sequence). The CDR3 has 11 residues. V lost 5 bases and J lost 4, with 6 bases in between. DNA for the CDR3: TGTGCCAGCAGTGTTATGTACGAGCAGTACTTC. Residues: CASSVMYEQYF.

This sequence joins TRBV28 and TRBJ1-1, with 8 nucleotides matching TRBD1. With 5 bases clipped from V and 0 bases from J, the junction kept 5 bases outside the gene matches. CDR1 MDHEN and CDR2 SYDVKM come from the germline V gene. The CDR3 is 15 amino acids. The CDR3 protein is CASSTSRGLNTEAFF. The CDR3 DNA reads TGTGCCAGCAGTACGTCCAGGGGGCTGAACACTGAAGCTTTCTTT.

The chain recombines TRBV5-6 with TRBJ2-7; possibly TRBD1 for D (5 bases). The germline V and J ends were trimmed by 0 bases and 6 bases, with 19 bases remaining between them. This CDR3 is built from 16 residues. Germline CDR1 is SGHDT and CDR2 is YYEEEE. The chain's CDR3 is CASSLVGQRAGREQYF. As DNA, the CDR3 is TGTGCCAGCAGCTTGGTAGGACAACGAGCAGGGCGCGAGCAGTACTTC.

The chain couples TRBV9 to TRBJ2-1; 9 nucleotides align to TRBD2. Germline CDR1 reads SGDLS; CDR2 reads YYNGEE. This CDR3 region has 15 residues. V was clipped by 4 bases and J by 2 bases; unmatched bases: 4. Here the CDR3 DNA reads TGTGCCAGCAGCCCCACTAGCGGGCCCTACAATGAGCAGTTCTTC. The encoded protein is CASSPTSGPYNEQFF.

This chain joins TRBV15 and TRBJ2-7, with D possibly TRBD2 on 5 matching bases. Per germline, CDR1 LNHNV and CDR2 YYDKDF (reference sequence). V dropped 3 bases and J dropped 3 bases, with 15 bases sitting between them. This CDR3 has 15 residues. The CDR3 spells CATSSKRINNYEQYF. The CDR3 nucleotides read TGTGCCACCAGCAGCAAGCGGATCAATAACTACGAGCAGTACTTC.

The chain has TRBV14 and TRBJ2-1, with TRBD2 as a possible D gene (6 bases). CDR1 SGHDN and CDR2 FVKESK come from the germline V gene. The CDR3 sequence is 13 residues long. Trimming took 1 base from V and 5 from J, leaving 6 bases between them. The CDR3 nucleotides read TGTGCCAGCAGCCAAGGACTAGACAATGAGCAGTTCTTC. It is translated as CASSQGLDNEQFF.

This chain links TRBV4-1 with TRBJ1-3; no clear D gene. This CDR3 has 15 amino acids. V lost 4 bases and J lost 4, with 14 bases in between. Germline lookup yields CDR1 MGHRA and CDR2 YSYEKL. The CDR3 nucleotides are TGCGCCAGCAGCCGAGACGCAGGTTCCGGAAACACCATATATTTT. Translating gives CASSRDAGSGNTIYF.

The genes are TRBV9 and TRBJ2-5; TRBD2 agrees at 7 bases. J gave up 1 base and V 3 bases, and 6 bases lay outside the gene matches. There are 15 residues in the CDR3. CDR1 is SGDLS, CDR2 YYNGEE, per germline. The CDR3 here is CASSALSGIQETQYF. Here the CDR3 DNA reads TGTGCCAGCAGCGCTCTGAGCGGGATCCAAGAGACCCAGTACTTC.

This chain uses TRBV29-1 with TRBJ2-1; TRBD2 matches at 10 bases. Trimming removed 4 bases from V and 0 bases from J; junction bases left unmatched: 6. The CDR3 sequence is 16 residues long. The germline CDR1 and CDR2 sequences are SQVTM and ANQGSEA. This CDR3 is CSVVTSGVPSYNEQFF. The CDR3, as DNA: TGCAGCGTTGTCACTAGCGGGGTGCCCTCCTACAATGAGCAGTTCTTC.

The rearrangement joins TRBV15 to TRBJ2-7; D uncertain. Trimming took off 4 bases at V and 0 bases at J, with 7 bases between the two ends. The CDR3 is 13 residues long. CDR1 is LNHNV and CDR2 is YYDKDF in the germline V gene (reference sequence). Here the CDR3 reads CATSTPFSYEQYF. The CDR3 coding sequence is TGTGCCACCAGCACCCCCTTCTCCTACGAGCAGTACTTC. Supplemented by reference TRBV15 and TRBJ2-7, the full variable domain reads DAMVIQNPRYQVTQFGKPVTLSCSQTLNHNVMYWYQQKSSQAPKLLFHYYDKDFNNEADTPDNFQSRRPNTSFCFLDIRSPGLGDTAMYLCATSTPFSYEQYFGPGTRLTVT.

The rearrangement uses TRBV5-8 and TRBJ2-1, with 9 bases aligning to TRBD2. Per germline, CDR1 SGHTS and CDR2 YDEGEE. J was trimmed by 7 bases and V by 2 bases; bases with no gene match: 10. The CDR3 is 16 amino acids. The CDR3 loop is CASSFQSGLAGNEQFF. In nucleotides, the CDR3 is TGTGCCAGCAGCTTTCAATCTGGGCTAGCGGGAAATGAGCAGTTCTTC.